This T cell receptor (beta chain) was captured in a study of early T cells in non-severe SARS-CoV-2 infection. Study-level background: The study sequenced bulk RNA from unsorted whole blood, with chains unpaired.

The protocol attached unique molecular identifiers to individual cDNA molecules. Via MiXCR, TCRdb re-called the 5' RACE reads, giving one row per CDR3 protein. In the table there are tens of thousands of distinct CDR3 sequences, approximately 13% of which are singletons. The study's findings and limits: Private and CD4 specificities were missed by VDJdb matching, skewed to anti-spike CD8.

This clonotype has more than one count but fewer than ten. Its antigen remains unknown. J gave up 1 base and V 3 bases, and 5 bases lay outside the gene matches. This CDR3 is built from 15 residues. Germline CDR1 and CDR2: SQVTM and ANQGSEA. The chain is built from TRBV29-1 and TRBJ2-3, with 9 bases lining up with TRBD2. This clonotype was sampled from an adult who was a healthcare worker with PCR-confirmed SARS-CoV-2 infection or an uninfected control (not recorded which). Sequencing was performed on whole blood. The CDR3 region is CSVDGKRGGTDTQYF. CDR3 nucleotides: TGCAGCGTTGATGGGAAGCGGGGGGGCACAGATACGCAGTATTTT.